These 15 T cell receptor beta chains share one sample of origin, sequenced in a study of blood T cell repertoires in COVID-19. Profiled with immunoSEQ multiplex PCR; TCRdb holds only in-frame clones, not every one. The repertoire holds 150,000 to 200,000 clones, with around four fifths as singletons. Specimen: peripheral blood. Receptors originate from a woman in her 30s with acute or convalescent COVID-19.

This clone came up a few times. Other DNA variants within this sample encode the same CDR3. The chain couples TRBV19 to TRBJ2-3; no clear D gene. This CDR3 is 13 amino acids long. CDR1 and CDR2 from the germline V gene are LNHDA and SQIVND (reference sequence). V lost 3 bases, J lost 1 base, and 5 bases lay in between. As DNA, the CDR3 is TGTGCCAGTAGTATCCAGGGCACAGATACGCAGTATTTT. Translating gives CASSIQGTDTQYF.

The chain has TRBV30 and TRBJ2-7; D perhaps matches TRBD1 (7 bases). Germline CDR1 reads GTSNPN; CDR2 reads SVGIG (reference sequence). Trimming took 4 bases from V and 3 from J, leaving 16 bases between them. The CDR3 length is 14 residues. The CDR3 region has the DNA TGTGCCTGGATATCGCGGGACAGCCGCTACGAGCAGTACTTC. This gives the protein CAWISRDSRYEQYF.

The chain links TRBV7-9 to TRBJ2-1; 10 bases are a match to TRBD2. The CDR3 has 15 amino acids. Germline V gives CDR1 SEHNR, CDR2 FQNEAQ (reference sequence). Germline trimming cut 1 base from V and 7 bases from J; bases unmatched to any gene: 4. In DNA, the CDR3 is TGTGCCAGCAGCTTAGTAAGCGGGGGGGCGAATGAGCAGTTCTTC. Translating it yields CASSLVSGGANEQFF.

The chain joins TRBV6-5 to TRBJ2-2; D may be TRBD2 (5 bases). The CDR3 has 12 amino acids. Germline values: CDR1 MNHEY, CDR2 SVGAGI. Trimming took 6 bases from V and 6 from J, leaving 8 bases between them. CDR3 residues: CASSKEAGELFF. CDR3 DNA: TGTGCCAGCAGCAAGGAGGCCGGGGAGCTGTTTTTT.

A note on this clone: One end of the junction is discordant with germline, which a read error may explain. The chain links TRBV7-7 to TRBJ2-2, with D unclear. The CDR3 covers 13 residues. Looked up from germline, CDR1 is SSHAT and CDR2 is FNYEAQ (reference sequence). CDR3 loop: CASSLRQDGELFF. CDR3 nucleotide sequence: TGTGCTAGCAGCTTACGGCAGGATGGGGAGCTGTTTTTT.

CDR3 region: CASRRLRGHEDNEKLFF. DNA of the CDR3: TGTGCCAGCAGGCGGTTGAGGGGGCACGAGGATAATGAAAAACTGTTTTTT. V is TRBV27 and J is TRBJ1-4; 7 bases line up with TRBD1. Germline lookup yields CDR1 MNHEY and CDR2 SMNVEV (reference sequence). The CDR3 extends over 17 amino acids. V was pared by 6 bases and J by 4 bases, with 14 bases of the junction left unmatched.

Only one count was recorded for this clone. This chain connects TRBV19 to TRBJ2-1, with no clear D. V lost 6 bases and J lost 12, with 18 bases in between. Per the germline V gene, CDR1 is LNHDA and CDR2 is SQIVND (reference sequence). The length of the CDR3 is 13 residues. Written as DNA, the CDR3 is TGTGCCAGTAGCTTGACTGGAGCAGTAGTGCAGTTCTTC. Translating gives CASSLTGAVVQFF.

This clone was seen only once. V is TRBV25-1 and J is TRBJ2-7; weak D call: TRBD1 (5 bases). The CDR3 runs to 14 residues. The V gene's germline CDR1 is MGHDK and CDR2 SYGVNS. V was cut by 1 base and J by 7 bases, with 14 bases left in between. CDR3 sequence reads: CASSESGQAREQYF. For the CDR3, the DNA is TGTGCCAGCAGTGAATCAGGGCAGGCGAGGGAGCAGTACTTC.

CDR3 bases: TGTGCCAGCAGCCAAGAGTCTAGCGGGGGTTACGAGCAGTACTTC. Translating it yields CASSQESSGGYEQYF. V is TRBV3-1 (or the pseudogene TRBV3-2) and J is TRBJ2-7; 10 bases agree with TRBD2. The CDR3 is 15 residues long. Trimming at V came to 0 bases and at J to 4 bases, leaving 3 bases not matched to a gene. Germline V lookup: CDR1 LGHDT, CDR2 YNNKEL (reference sequence).

This sequence joins TRBV30 and TRBJ1-1; D remains unclear. This CDR3 has 14 amino acids. V shed 3 bases and J shed 0 bases, with 11 bases lying between them. The germline CDR1 and CDR2 sequences are GTSNPN and SVGIG (reference sequence). The chain's CDR3 is CAWSGKGMNTEAFF. In DNA form, the CDR3 reads TGTGCCTGGAGCGGGAAGGGAATGAACACTGAAGCTTTCTTT.

A note on this clone: Other nucleotide sequences in the sample specify the same CDR3. The genes are TRBV11-3 and TRBJ1-6, with D tentatively TRBD1 (5 bases). With 2 bases removed from V and 10 bases from J, the gap between germline ends came to 9 bases. Germline values: CDR1 SGHNT, CDR2 YENEEA. The CDR3 length is 13 residues. The CDR3 region has the DNA TGTGCCAGCAGCTTAAGGCGGGGGTCACCCCTCCACTTT. This gives the protein CASSLRRGSPLHF.

The gene calls are TRBV30 and TRBJ2-1; possible D gene TRBD2, 6 bases. Germline-derived CDR1 and CDR2 are GTSNPN and SVGIG (reference sequence). V lost 0 bases, J lost 15 bases, and 15 bases lay in between. The CDR3 has 12 amino acids. The CDR3 DNA reads TGTGCCTGGAGTGTAGTTGGAGGGGCCACGTTCTTC. Amino acid sequence: CAWSVVGGATFF. The full variable domain, in which reference TRBV30 and TRBJ2-1 provide the parts outside the CDR3, is SQTIHQWPATLVQPVGSPLSLECTVEGTSNPNLYWYRQAAGRGLQLLFYSVGIGQISSEVPQNLSASRPQDRQFILSSKKLLLSDSGFYLCAWSVVGGATFFGPGTRLTVL.

This CDR3 is CASSYLEGAGNTIYF. CDR3 coding DNA: TGTGCCAGCAGTTATTTGGAGGGCGCGGGAAACACCATATATTTT. The chain couples TRBV6-5 to TRBJ1-3; D gene unclear. The V end lost 3 bases, the J end lost 4 bases, and 13 bases lay between the germline ends. Looked up from germline, CDR1 is MNHEY and CDR2 is SVGAGI. CDR3 size: 15 residues.

At least ten counts were recorded for this clone. The rearrangement links TRBV7-9 to TRBJ1-4; D call uncertain. Trimming removed 4 bases from V and 2 bases from J, with 14 bases in between. Germline values: CDR1 SEHNR, CDR2 FQNEAQ (reference sequence). This CDR3 has 16 residues. The CDR3 DNA is TGTGCCAGCAGCTCAAACGGGGAACCCACTAATGAAAAACTGTTTTTT. Translation: CASSSNGEPTNEKLFF.

This clone was recorded a few times. This sequence joins TRBV3-1 (or the pseudogene TRBV3-2) and TRBJ2-5, with D perhaps TRBD2 (6 bases). This CDR3 comprises 19 residues. V dropped 2 bases and J dropped 1 base, with 23 bases sitting between them. The germline gives CDR1 LGHDT, CDR2 YNNKEL (reference sequence). CDR3 DNA sequence: TGTGCCAGCAGCCAAATTCTGCCTTCCGTCGGGGGTTCCCAAGAGACCCAGTACTTC. Its protein product is CASSQILPSVGGSQETQYF.